The rows below give T cell receptor beta chains drawn from one sample of a study of beta chain bispecific antibodies for T cell cancers. Each CDR3 protein gets one entry after TCRdb re-called the 5' RACE reads with MiXCR. Of about 20,000 distinct CDR3 sequences detected, around 2% appear once; the ten largest clones hold over 5%. Their target antigens are unknown. Sequenced here: healthy donor T cells cultured with leukemia cells, sampled from a culture containing a bispecific antibody targeting TCR Vbeta12. The receptors stem from a human donor in good health. Some clones in this sample may be carry-over from other donors' samples. CDR3s include the opening cysteine and the closing phenylalanine or tryptophan. Fields, in order: D gene, V gene, clone size, J gene, CDR3 protein, CDR3 DNA. The D gene is left open where the match is weak. Clone size is given for some rows only: seen once, a few or many times, or a class if the clone is expanded.

-,TRBV7-3,-,TRBJ2-2,CASSASGGANTGELFF,TGTGCCAGCAGCGCCTCGGGCGGGGCGAACACCGGGGAGCTGTTTTTT
-,TRBV6-5,many,TRBJ2-5,CASSYGGTSRETQYF,TGTGCCAGCAGTTATGGTGGGACATCGCGGGAGACCCAGTACTTC
TRBD1,TRBV6-5,many,TRBJ1-4,CASKSQDRINEKLFF,TGTGCCAGCAAGTCCCAGGACAGGATTAATGAAAAACTGTTTTTT
-,TRBV11-2,many,TRBJ1-2,CASSSRQANYGYTF,TGTGCCAGCAGCTCCCGACAGGCCAACTATGGCTACACCTTC
-,TRBV2,medium-sized,TRBJ2-7,CASSVGLMPYEQYF,TGTGCCAGCAGTGTAGGACTGATGCCCTACGAGCAGTACTTC
-,TRBV15,many,TRBJ1-2,CATSRDLGEWGYTF,TGTGCCACCAGCAGAGATCTGGGGGAGTGGGGCTACACCTTC
-,TRBV29-1,many,TRBJ1-1,CSVEAGRAEAFF,TGCAGCGTTGAGGCGGGAAGGGCTGAAGCTTTCTTT
-,TRBV4-2,medium-sized,TRBJ2-3,CASSQGSLERSRDTQYF,TGTGCCAGCAGCCAAGGCTCCCTGGAGCGGTCAAGAGATACGCAGTATTTT
-,TRBV7-8,many,TRBJ2-3,CASSSQAAYSTDTQYF,TGTGCCAGCAGCTCCCAGGCAGCCTATAGCACAGATACGCAGTATTTT
-,TRBV11-3,many,TRBJ2-5,CASSLLPQVRRLQQETQYF,TGTGCCAGCAGCTTATTACCCCAGGTCCGTCGACTACAGCAAGAGACCCAGTACTTC
-,TRBV6-6,many,TRBJ1-1,CASSYDDIEAFF,TGTGCCAGCAGTTATGATGACATTGAAGCTTTCTTT
-,TRBV7-3,many,TRBJ1-1,CASSQTGANTEAFF,TGTGCCAGCAGCCAAACAGGCGCGAACACTGAAGCTTTCTTT
TRBD1,TRBV20-1,many,TRBJ1-1,CSAREPGQTNTEAFF,TGCAGTGCTAGAGAACCGGGACAGACGAACACTGAAGCTTTCTTT
-,TRBV5-1,many,TRBJ2-5,CASSLVGGETQYF,TGCGCCAGCAGCTTGGTCGGGGGAGAGACCCAGTACTTC
TRBD2,TRBV5-1,many,TRBJ2-3,CASSPRFASGGTDTQYF,TGCGCCAGCAGCCCCCGTTTTGCTAGCGGGGGTACAGATACGCAGTATTTT
-,TRBV10-1,-,TRBJ2-3,CASSAVYSGDTQYF,TGCGCCAGCAGTGCCGTTTACTCTGGAGATACGCAGTATTTT
-,TRBV9,many,TRBJ1-3,CASSVGGAVGNTIYF,TGTGCCAGCAGCGTTGGGGGGGCGGTTGGAAACACCATATATTTT
-,TRBV10-2,many,TRBJ2-2,CASSEHIAAGNTGELFF,TGCGCCAGCAGTGAGCACATCGCGGCTGGGAACACCGGGGAGCTGTTTTTT
TRBD2,TRBV7-9,many,TRBJ2-2,CASSFWTSRNTGELFF,TGTGCCAGCAGCTTTTGGACTAGCCGGAACACCGGGGAGCTGTTTTTT
-,TRBV5-1,many,TRBJ2-7,CASSSTEGYEQYF,TGCGCCAGCAGCTCCACAGAAGGCTACGAGCAGTACTTC
TRBD2,TRBV19,-,TRBJ2-1,CASSIVGGDEQFF,TGTGCCAGTAGTATAGTGGGGGGGGATGAGCAGTTCTTC
-,TRBV5-6,many,TRBJ1-5,CASSLGGWNQPQHF,TGTGCCAGCAGCTTGGGTGGTTGGAATCAGCCCCAGCATTTT
TRBD1,TRBV2,many,TRBJ2-4,CASSQGQGLVKNIQYF,TGTGCCAGCAGCCAAGGACAGGGGCTGGTCAAAAACATTCAGTACTTC
TRBD1,TRBV11-2,many,TRBJ1-6,CASSPFTGGSSPLHF,TGTGCCAGCAGCCCGTTTACAGGGGGCTCTTCACCCCTCCACTTT
-,TRBV5-1,medium-sized,TRBJ2-7,CASSLDMGNALGEQYF,TGCGCCAGCAGCTTGGATATGGGGAACGCCCTGGGCGAGCAGTACTTC
-,TRBV27,many,TRBJ2-1,CASSFWGNEQFF,TGTGCCAGCAGTTTCTGGGGTAATGAGCAGTTCTTC
-,TRBV5-1,few,TRBJ1-2,CASSEAGTNYGYTF,TGCGCCAGCAGCGAAGCAGGGACTAACTATGGCTACACCTTC
TRBD1,TRBV2,many,TRBJ1-1,CASSGTGVAFF,TGTGCCAGCAGTGGGACAGGGGTGGCTTTCTTT
-,TRBV25-1,many,TRBJ2-7,CASSPGTTSYEQYF,TGTGCCAGCAGTCCCGGGACGACCTCCTACGAGCAGTACTTC
TRBD1,TRBV7-3,many,TRBJ1-4,CASSPPGTGGPSNEKLFF,TGTGCCAGCAGCCCTCCCGGGACAGGGGGCCCCAGTAATGAAAAACTGTTTTTT
-,TRBV10-2,many,TRBJ2-7,CASRGPESHEQYF,TGCGCCAGCAGGGGACCCGAATCCCACGAGCAGTACTTC
-,TRBV30,-,TRBJ2-7,CAWSVPGIEQYF,TGTGCCTGGAGTGTACCTGGGATCGAGCAGTACTTC
-,TRBV29-1,many,TRBJ2-7,CSVVAGNSYEQYF,TGCAGCGTTGTTGCAGGGAACTCCTACGAGCAGTACTTC
-,TRBV5-1,many,TRBJ2-2,CASSSHTGELFF,TGCGCCAGCAGCTCCCACACCGGGGAGCTGTTTTTT
TRBD2,TRBV20-1,few,TRBJ2-7,CSASPLAGASSYEQYF,TGCAGTGCTAGCCCACTAGCGGGGGCCAGCTCCTACGAGCAGTACTTC
TRBD1,TRBV5-1,-,TRBJ1-1,CASSADRGYTEAFF,TGCGCCAGCAGCGCCGACAGGGGATACACTGAAGCTTTCTTT
-,TRBV5-1,many,TRBJ1-2,CASSRQHGANYGYTF,TGCGCCAGCAGCCGCCAACACGGAGCTAACTATGGCTACACCTTC
-,TRBV9,medium-sized,TRBJ1-3,CASSGRGNTIYF,TGTGCCAGCAGCGGAAGAGGAAACACCATATATTTT
TRBD2,TRBV10-3,many,TRBJ2-3,CAISDGGGAERDTQYF,TGTGCCATCAGTGATGGCGGGGGGGCCGAAAGAGATACGCAGTATTTT
TRBD1,TRBV7-9,few,TRBJ2-7,CASSPGLDRGTEQYF,TGTGCCAGCAGCCCGGGCCTGGACAGGGGAACCGAGCAGTACTTC
-,TRBV12-3/TRBV12-4,few,TRBJ2-1,CASSPWVGGGPNEQFF,TGTGCCAGCAGCCCCTGGGTTGGCGGCGGGCCCAATGAGCAGTTCTTC
-,TRBV20-1,many,TRBJ2-1,CSAPRGGQKKDEQFF,TGCAGTGCCCCCAGGGGGGGACAGAAGAAGGATGAGCAGTTCTTC
TRBD1,TRBV13,many,TRBJ2-7,CASSSGQGEQYF,TGTGCCAGCAGCTCCGGACAGGGGGAGCAGTACTTC
TRBD1,TRBV19,few,TRBJ1-5,CASTDRIYQSQHF,TGTGCCAGTACGGACAGGATATATCAGTCCCAGCATTTT
TRBD1,TRBV6-5,many,TRBJ2-2,CASSSGTAHTGELFF,TGTGCCAGCAGTTCCGGGACAGCGCACACCGGGGAGCTGTTTTTT
TRBD2,TRBV20-1,many,TRBJ2-3,CSAPQGGTDTQYF,TGCAGTGCTCCGCAGGGAGGGACAGATACGCAGTATTTT